The rows below give T cell receptor beta chains drawn from one sample of a study of neoadjuvant anti-PD-1 for oral cavity cancer. The table came from immunoSEQ multiplex PCR; TCRdb's copy has only in-frame clones and leaves some out. Counted here are approximately 15,000 clones, about 64% occurring once; the ten biggest clones make up around 2.4%. Sequenced here: PBMCs, sampled before nivolumab (anti-PD-1) treatment. The receptor set was obtained from a person aged 35-79 years with oral cavity squamous cell carcinoma. The CDR3 runs from the conserved cysteine through the conserved F or W. Fields, in order: D gene, V gene, clone size, J gene, CDR3 DNA, CDR3 protein. A D gene is named only where the DNA matches it firmly. The size field is filled for only some rows; it gives once, few, many or a size class.

d_call: .; v_call: TRBV7-9; clone_size: .; j_call: TRBJ2-7; cdr3_nt: TGTGCCAGCGGTCAGCAACACTACGAGCAGTACTTC; cdr3_aa: CASGQQHYEQYF
d_call: TRBD2; v_call: TRBV6-4; clone_size: once; j_call: TRBJ2-1; cdr3_nt: TGTGCCAGCAGTGAGTCTAGCGGGAGGTATGAGCAGTTCTTC; cdr3_aa: CASSESSGRYEQFF
d_call: .; v_call: TRBV5-1; clone_size: few; j_call: TRBJ1-6; cdr3_nt: TGCGCCAGCAGCCAGGGTCCTATCGGGTCACCCCTCCACTTT; cdr3_aa: CASSQGPIGSPLHF
d_call: .; v_call: TRBV4-1; clone_size: few; j_call: TRBJ2-1; cdr3_nt: TGCGCCAGCAGCCAAGGTAGCTTGAACAATGAGCAGTTCTTC; cdr3_aa: CASSQGSLNNEQFF
d_call: .; v_call: TRBV5-1; clone_size: .; j_call: TRBJ1-1; cdr3_nt: TGCGCCAGCAGCCCGACAGGGAACACTGAAGCTTTCTTT; cdr3_aa: CASSPTGNTEAFF
d_call: TRBD1; v_call: TRBV6-1; clone_size: few; j_call: TRBJ1-5; cdr3_nt: TGTGCCAGCAGTTGGACAGGGGGAAATCAGCCCCAGCATTTT; cdr3_aa: CASSWTGGNQPQHF
d_call: .; v_call: TRBV6-5; clone_size: few; j_call: TRBJ2-2; cdr3_nt: TGTGCCAGCAGTTACTCGAGGGCAGGGCGCACCGGGGAGCTGTTTTTT; cdr3_aa: CASSYSRAGRTGELFF
d_call: .; v_call: TRBV7-9; clone_size: .; j_call: TRBJ2-5; cdr3_nt: TGTGCCAGCAGTCTCTGGGGCAGGGGAGAGACCCAGTACTTC; cdr3_aa: CASSLWGRGETQYF
d_call: TRBD2; v_call: TRBV6-6; clone_size: .; j_call: TRBJ2-1; cdr3_nt: TGTGCCAGCAAAGCTAGCGGGAAAGGAAATGAGCAGTTCTTC; cdr3_aa: CASKASGKGNEQFF
d_call: TRBD1; v_call: TRBV18; clone_size: .; j_call: TRBJ1-5; cdr3_nt: TGTGCCAGCTCACCCCGACAGGGGGCTAGTCAGCCCCAGCATTTT; cdr3_aa: CASSPRQGASQPQHF
d_call: .; v_call: TRBV19; clone_size: .; j_call: TRBJ2-3; cdr3_nt: TGTGCCAGTAGTAAGGGAACGGCAAGCACAGATACGCAGTATTTT; cdr3_aa: CASSKGTASTDTQYF
d_call: .; v_call: TRBV7-8; clone_size: .; j_call: TRBJ2-7; cdr3_nt: TGTGCCAGCAGCCTGAGTGACCTTGGGGGCGAGCAGTACTTC; cdr3_aa: CASSLSDLGGEQYF
d_call: .; v_call: TRBV19; clone_size: .; j_call: TRBJ1-1; cdr3_nt: TGTGCCAGTAGTATCTTACTAGGGCGAATGAACACTGAAGCTTTCTTT; cdr3_aa: CASSILLGRMNTEAFF